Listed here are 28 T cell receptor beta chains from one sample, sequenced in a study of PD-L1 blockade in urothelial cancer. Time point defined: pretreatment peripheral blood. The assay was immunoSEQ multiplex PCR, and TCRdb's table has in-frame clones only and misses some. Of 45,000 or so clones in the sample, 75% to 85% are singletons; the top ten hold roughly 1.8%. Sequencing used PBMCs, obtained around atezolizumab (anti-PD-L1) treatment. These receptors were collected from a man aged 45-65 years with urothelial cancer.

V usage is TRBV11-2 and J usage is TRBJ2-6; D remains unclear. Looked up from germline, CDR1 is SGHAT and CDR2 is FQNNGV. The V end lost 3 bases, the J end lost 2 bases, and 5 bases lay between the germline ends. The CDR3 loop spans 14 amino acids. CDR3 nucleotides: TGTGCCAGCAGCTTTCAGGCTGGGGCCAACGTCCTGACTTTC. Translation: CASSFQAGANVLTF.

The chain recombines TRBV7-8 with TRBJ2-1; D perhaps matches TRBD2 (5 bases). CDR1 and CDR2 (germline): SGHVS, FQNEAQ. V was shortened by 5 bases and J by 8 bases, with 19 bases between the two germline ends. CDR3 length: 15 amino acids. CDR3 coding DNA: TGTGCCAGCAGCAGAAACCAACTAGTATCTGATGAGCAGTTCTTC. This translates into CASSRNQLVSDEQFF. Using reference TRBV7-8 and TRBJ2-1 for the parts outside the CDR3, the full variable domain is GAGVSQSPRYKVAKRGQDVALRCDPISGHVSLFWYQQALGQGPEFLTYFQNEAQLDKSGLPSDRFFAERPEGSVSTLKIQRTQQEDSAVYLCASSRNQLVSDEQFFGPGTRLTVL.

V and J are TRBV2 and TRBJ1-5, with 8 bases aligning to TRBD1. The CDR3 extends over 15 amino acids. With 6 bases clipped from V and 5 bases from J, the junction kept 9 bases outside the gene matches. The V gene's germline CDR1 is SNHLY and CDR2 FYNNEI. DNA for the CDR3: TGTGCCAGCAGGCTGGGACAGGCGAATTATCAGCCCCAGCATTTT. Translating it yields CASRLGQANYQPQHF.

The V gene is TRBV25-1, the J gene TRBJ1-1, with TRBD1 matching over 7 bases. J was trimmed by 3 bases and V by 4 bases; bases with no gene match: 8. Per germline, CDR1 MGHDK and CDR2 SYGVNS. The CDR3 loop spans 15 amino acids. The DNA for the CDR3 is TGTGCCAGCAGTGGATACAGGGGAGGGGACACTGAAGCTTTCTTT. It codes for CASSGYRGGDTEAFF. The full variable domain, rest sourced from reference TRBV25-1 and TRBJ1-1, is EADIYQTPRYLVIGTGKKITLECSQTMGHDKMYWYQQDPGMELHLIHYSYGVNSTEKGDLSSESTVSRIRTEHFPLTLESARPSHTSQYLCASSGYRGGDTEAFFGQGTRLTVV.

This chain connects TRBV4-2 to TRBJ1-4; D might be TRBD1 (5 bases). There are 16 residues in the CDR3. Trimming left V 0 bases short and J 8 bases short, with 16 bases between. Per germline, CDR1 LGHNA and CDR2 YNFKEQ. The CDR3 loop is CASSQDRPGLLEKLFF. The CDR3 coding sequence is TGTGCCAGCAGCCAAGATCGTCCAGGGCTATTAGAAAAACTGTTTTTT.

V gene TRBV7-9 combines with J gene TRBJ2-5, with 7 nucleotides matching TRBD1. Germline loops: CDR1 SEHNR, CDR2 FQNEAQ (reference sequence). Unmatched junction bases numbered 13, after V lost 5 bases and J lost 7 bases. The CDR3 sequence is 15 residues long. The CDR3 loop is CASSPNQGDLWTQYF. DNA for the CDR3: TGTGCCAGCAGCCCCAACCAGGGGGATTTATGGACCCAGTACTTC.

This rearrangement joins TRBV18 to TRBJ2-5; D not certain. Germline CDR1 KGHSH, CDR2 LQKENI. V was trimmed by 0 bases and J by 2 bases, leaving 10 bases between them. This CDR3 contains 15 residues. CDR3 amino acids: CASSPPLSRQETQYF. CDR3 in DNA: TGTGCCAGCTCACCACCGTTGTCGCGGCAAGAGACCCAGTACTTC.

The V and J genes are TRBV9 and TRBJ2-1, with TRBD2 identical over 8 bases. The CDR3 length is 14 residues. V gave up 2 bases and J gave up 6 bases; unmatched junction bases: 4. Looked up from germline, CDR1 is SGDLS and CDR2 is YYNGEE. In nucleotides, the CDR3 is TGTGCCAGCAGCGTGACTAGCGTGTCCAATGAGCAGTTCTTC. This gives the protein CASSVTSVSNEQFF.

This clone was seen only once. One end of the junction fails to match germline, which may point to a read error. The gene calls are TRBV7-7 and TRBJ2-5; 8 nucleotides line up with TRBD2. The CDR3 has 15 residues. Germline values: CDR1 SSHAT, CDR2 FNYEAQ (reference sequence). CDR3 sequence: CASSLAGGAQETQYF. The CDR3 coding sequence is TGTGCTAGCAGCTTAGCCGGGGGGGCCCAAGAGACCCAGTACTTC.

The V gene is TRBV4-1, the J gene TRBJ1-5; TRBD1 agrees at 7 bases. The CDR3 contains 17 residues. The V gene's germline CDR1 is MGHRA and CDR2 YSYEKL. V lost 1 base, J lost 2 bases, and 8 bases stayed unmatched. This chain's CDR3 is CASSQGQGGTGNQPQHF. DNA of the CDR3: TGCGCCAGCAGCCAAGGACAAGGGGGGACAGGCAATCAGCCCCAGCATTTT.

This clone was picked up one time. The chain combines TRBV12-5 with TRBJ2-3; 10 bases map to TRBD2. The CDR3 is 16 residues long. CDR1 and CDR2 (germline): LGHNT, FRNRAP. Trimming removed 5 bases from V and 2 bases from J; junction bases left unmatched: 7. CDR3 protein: CASGPRTSGITDTQYF. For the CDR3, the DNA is TGTGCTAGTGGTCCCCGGACTAGCGGCATCACAGATACGCAGTATTTT.

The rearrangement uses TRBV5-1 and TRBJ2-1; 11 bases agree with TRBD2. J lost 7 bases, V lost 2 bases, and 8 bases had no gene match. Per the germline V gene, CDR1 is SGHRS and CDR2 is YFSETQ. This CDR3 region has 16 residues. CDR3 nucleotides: TGCGCCAGCAGCTTACCTCGACTAGCGGGAATAAATGAGCAGTTCTTC. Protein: CASSLPRLAGINEQFF.

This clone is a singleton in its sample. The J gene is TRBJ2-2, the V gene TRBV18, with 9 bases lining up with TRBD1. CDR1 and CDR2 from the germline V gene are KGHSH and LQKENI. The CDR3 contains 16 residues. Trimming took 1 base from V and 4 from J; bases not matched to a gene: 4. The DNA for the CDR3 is TGTGCCAGCTCACCACTGGGACAGGGTCGCACCGGGGAGCTGTTTTTT. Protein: CASSPLGQGRTGELFF.

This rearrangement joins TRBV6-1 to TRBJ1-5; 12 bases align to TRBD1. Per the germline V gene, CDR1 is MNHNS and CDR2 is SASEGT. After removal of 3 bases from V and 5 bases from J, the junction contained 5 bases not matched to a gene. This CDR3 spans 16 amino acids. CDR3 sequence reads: CASSERDRGLYQPQHF. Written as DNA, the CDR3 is TGTGCCAGCAGTGAGAGGGACAGGGGGCTTTATCAGCCCCAGCATTTT.

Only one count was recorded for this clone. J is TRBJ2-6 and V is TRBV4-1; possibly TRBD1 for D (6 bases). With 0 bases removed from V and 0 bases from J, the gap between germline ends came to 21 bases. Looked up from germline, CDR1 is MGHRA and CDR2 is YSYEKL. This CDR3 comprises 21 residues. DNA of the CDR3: TGCGCCAGCAGCCAAGATCGTGTGGCAGGGGCCAGAGTCTCTGGGGCCAACGTCCTGACTTTC. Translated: CASSQDRVAGARVSGANVLTF.

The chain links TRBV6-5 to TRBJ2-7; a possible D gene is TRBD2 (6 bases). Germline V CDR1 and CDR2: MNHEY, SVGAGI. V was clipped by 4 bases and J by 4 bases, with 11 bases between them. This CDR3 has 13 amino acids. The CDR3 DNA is TGTGCCAGCAGTTCACTAGGAGGGTACGAGCAGTACGTC. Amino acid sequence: CASSSLGGYEQYV.

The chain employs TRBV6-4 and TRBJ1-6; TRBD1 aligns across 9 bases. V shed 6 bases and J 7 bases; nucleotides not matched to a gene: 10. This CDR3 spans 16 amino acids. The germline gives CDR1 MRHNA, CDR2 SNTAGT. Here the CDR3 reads CASRDDRGSRNSPLHF. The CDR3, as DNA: TGTGCCAGCAGGGACGACAGGGGGAGTAGGAATTCACCCCTCCACTTT.

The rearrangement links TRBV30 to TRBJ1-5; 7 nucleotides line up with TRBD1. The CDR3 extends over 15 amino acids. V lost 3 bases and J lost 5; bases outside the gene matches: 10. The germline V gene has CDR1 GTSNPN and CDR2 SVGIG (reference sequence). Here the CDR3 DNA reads TGTGCCTGGAGGGTGGGGGACAGACGCGATCAGCCCCAGCATTTT. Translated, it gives CAWRVGDRRDQPQHF.

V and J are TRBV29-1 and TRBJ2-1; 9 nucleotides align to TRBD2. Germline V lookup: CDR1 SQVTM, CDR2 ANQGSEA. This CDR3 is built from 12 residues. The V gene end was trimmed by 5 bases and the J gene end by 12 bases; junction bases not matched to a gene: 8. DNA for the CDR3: TGCAGCGTTTTCGGCGGGGGGGCGAGGCAGTTCTTC. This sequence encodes CSVFGGGARQFF.

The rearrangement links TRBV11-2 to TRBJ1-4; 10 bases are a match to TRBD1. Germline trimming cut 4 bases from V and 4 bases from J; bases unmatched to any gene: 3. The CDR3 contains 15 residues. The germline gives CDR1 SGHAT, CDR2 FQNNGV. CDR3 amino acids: CASSSWTGGNEKLFF. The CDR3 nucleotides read TGTGCCAGCAGCTCCTGGACAGGGGGTAATGAAAAACTGTTTTTT.

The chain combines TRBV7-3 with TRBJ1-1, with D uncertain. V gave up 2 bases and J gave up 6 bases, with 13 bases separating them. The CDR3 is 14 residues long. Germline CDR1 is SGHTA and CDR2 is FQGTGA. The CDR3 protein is CASSLSVLTSEAFF. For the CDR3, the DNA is TGTGCCAGCAGCTTATCGGTTTTAACGTCTGAAGCTTTCTTT.

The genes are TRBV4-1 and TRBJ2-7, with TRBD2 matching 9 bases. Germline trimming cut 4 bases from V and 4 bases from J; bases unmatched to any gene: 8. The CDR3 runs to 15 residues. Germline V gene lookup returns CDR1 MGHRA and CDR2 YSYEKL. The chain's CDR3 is CASSRPTSGNYEQYF. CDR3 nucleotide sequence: TGCGCCAGCAGCCGCCCGACTAGCGGAAATTACGAGCAGTACTTC.

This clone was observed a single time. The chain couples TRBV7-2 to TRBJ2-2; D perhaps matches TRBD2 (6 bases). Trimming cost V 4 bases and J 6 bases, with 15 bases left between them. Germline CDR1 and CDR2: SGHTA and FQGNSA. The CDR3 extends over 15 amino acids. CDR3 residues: CASSSRGSSPGELFF. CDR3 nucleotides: TGTGCCAGCAGCTCGCGGGGTTCGTCACCCGGGGAGCTGTTTTTT.

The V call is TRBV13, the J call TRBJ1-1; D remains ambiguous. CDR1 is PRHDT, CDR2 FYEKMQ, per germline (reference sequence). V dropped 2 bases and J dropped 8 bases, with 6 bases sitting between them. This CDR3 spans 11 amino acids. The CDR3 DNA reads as TGTGCCAGCAGCTTAAGGAGGGAAGCTTTCTTT. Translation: CASSLRREAFF.

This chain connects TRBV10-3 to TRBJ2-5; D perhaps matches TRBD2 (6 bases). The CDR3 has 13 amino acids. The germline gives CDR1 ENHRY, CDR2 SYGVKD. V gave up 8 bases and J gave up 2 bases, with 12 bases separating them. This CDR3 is CAISEGVQETQYF. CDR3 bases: TGTGCCATCTCGGAGGGAGTACAAGAGACCCAGTACTTC.

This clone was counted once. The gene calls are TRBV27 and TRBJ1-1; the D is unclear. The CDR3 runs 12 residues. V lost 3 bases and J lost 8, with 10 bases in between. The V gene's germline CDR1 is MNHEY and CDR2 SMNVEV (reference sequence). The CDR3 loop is CASSLLGREAFF. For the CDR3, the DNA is TGTGCCAGCAGTTTGCTAGGGAGGGAAGCTTTCTTT.

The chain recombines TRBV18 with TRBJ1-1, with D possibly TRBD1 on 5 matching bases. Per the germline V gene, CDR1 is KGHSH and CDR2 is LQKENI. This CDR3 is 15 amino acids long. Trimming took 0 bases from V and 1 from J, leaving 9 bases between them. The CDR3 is CASSPPQGKNTEAFF. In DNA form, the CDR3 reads TGTGCCAGCTCACCACCTCAGGGCAAGAACACTGAAGCTTTCTTT.

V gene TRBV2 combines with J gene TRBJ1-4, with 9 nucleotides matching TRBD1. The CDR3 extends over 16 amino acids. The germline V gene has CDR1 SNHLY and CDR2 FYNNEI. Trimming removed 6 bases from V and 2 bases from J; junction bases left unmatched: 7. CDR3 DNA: TGTGCCAGCAGAAGGGACAGGGACGTGACTAATGAAAAACTGTTTTTT. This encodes CASRRDRDVTNEKLFF.